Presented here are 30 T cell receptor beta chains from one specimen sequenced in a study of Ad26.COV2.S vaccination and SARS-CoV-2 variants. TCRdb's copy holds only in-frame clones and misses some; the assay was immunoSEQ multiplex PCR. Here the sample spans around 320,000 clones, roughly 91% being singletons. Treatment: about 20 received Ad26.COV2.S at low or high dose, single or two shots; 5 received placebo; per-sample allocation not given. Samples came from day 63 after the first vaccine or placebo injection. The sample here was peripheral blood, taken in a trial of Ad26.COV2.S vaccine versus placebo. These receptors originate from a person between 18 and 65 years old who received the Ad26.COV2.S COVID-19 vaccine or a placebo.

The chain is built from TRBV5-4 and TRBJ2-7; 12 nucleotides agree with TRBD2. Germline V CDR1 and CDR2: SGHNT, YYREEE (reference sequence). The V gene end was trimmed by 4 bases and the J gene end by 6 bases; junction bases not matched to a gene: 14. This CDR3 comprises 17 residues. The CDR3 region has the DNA TGTGCCAGCAGCCGACTCCCCCCTACTAGCGGGGGGCGCGAGCAGTACTTC. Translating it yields CASSRLPPTSGGREQYF.

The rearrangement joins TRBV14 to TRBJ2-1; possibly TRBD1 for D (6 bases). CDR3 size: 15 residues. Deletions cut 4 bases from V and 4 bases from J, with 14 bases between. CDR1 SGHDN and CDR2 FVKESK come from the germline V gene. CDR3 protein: CASSPWGPEYNEQFF. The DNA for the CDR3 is TGTGCCAGCAGCCCGTGGGGGCCAGAATACAATGAGCAGTTCTTC.

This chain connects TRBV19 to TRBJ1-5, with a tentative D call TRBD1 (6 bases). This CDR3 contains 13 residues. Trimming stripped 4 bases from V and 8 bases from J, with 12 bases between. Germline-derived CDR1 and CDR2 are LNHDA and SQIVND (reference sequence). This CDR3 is CASSTTRTEPQHF. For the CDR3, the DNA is TGTGCCAGTAGTACCACTCGGACAGAGCCCCAGCATTTT.

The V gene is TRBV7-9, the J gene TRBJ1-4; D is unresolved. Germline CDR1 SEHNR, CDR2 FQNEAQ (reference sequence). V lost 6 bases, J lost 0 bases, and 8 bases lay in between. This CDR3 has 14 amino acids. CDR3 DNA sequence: TGTGCCAGCAGTTTAATCCCAACTAATGAAAAACTGTTTTTT. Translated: CASSLIPTNEKLFF.

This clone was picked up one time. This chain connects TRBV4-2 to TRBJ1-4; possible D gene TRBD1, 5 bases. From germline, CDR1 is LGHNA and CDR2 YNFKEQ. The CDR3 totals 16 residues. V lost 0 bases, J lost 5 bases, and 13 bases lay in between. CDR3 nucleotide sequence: TGTGCCAGCAGCCAAGATCTCCCGGGGCACAATGAAAAACTGTTTTTT. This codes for CASSQDLPGHNEKLFF.

The CDR3 nucleotides read TGTGCCAGCAGTGACAGGTTGAAGTTTTTT. Translation: CASSDRLKFF. The rearrangement joins TRBV6-1 to TRBJ1-4; unclear D gene. This CDR3 has 10 amino acids. Per germline, CDR1 MNHNS and CDR2 SASEGT. Trimming pared 3 bases from V and 16 bases from J, leaving 9 bases between.

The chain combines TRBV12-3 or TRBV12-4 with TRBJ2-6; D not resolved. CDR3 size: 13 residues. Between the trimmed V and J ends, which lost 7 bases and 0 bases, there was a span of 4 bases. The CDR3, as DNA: TGTGCCAGCAAATTCTCTGGGGCCAACGTCCTGACTTTC. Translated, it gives CASKFSGANVLTF.

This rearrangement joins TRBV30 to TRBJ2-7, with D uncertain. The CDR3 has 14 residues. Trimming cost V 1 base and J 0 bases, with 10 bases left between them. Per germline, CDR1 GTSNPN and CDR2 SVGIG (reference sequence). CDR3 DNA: TGTGCCTGGAGTGCCCAGGTTATCTCCTACGAGCAGTACTTC. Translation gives CAWSAQVISYEQYF.

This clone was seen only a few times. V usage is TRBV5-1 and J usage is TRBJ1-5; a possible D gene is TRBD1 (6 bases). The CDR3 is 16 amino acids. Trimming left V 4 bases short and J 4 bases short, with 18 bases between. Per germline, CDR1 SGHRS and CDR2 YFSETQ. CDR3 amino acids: CASSPVGGLLNQPQHF. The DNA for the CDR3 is TGCGCCAGCAGCCCGGTCGGGGGCCTTCTAAATCAGCCCCAGCATTTT.

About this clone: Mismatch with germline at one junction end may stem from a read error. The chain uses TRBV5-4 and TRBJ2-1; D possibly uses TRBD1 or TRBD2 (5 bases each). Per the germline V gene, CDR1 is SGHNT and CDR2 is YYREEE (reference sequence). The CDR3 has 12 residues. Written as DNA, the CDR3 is TGTGCCAGCAACTTGAGGGACCACGAGCAGTTCTTC. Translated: CASNLRDHEQFF.

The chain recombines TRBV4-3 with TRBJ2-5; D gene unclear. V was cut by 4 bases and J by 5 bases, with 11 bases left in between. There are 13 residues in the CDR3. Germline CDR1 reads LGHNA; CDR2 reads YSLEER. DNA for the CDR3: TGCGCCAGCAGCCTTACATTAGGGGAGACCCAGTACTTC. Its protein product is CASSLTLGETQYF.

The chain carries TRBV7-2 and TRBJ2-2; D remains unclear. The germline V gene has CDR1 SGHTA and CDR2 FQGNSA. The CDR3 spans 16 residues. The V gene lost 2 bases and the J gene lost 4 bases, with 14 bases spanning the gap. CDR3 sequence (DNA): TGTGCCAGCAGCTTATTGCTGGGTAAGGGCACCGGGGAGCTGTTTTTT. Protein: CASSLLLGKGTGELFF.

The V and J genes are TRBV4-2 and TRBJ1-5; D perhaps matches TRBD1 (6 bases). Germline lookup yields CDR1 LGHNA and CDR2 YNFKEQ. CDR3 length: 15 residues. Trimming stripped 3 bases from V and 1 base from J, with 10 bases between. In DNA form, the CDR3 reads TGTGCCAGCAGCCATTTCAGGGGAAGCAATCAGCCCCAGCATTTT. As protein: CASSHFRGSNQPQHF.

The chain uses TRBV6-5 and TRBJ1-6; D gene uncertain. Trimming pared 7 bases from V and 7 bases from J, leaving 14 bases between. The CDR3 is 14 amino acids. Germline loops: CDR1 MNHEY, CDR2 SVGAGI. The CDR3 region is CASTPTGPNSPLHF. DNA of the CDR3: TGTGCCAGCACCCCGACGGGCCCCAATTCACCCCTCCACTTT.

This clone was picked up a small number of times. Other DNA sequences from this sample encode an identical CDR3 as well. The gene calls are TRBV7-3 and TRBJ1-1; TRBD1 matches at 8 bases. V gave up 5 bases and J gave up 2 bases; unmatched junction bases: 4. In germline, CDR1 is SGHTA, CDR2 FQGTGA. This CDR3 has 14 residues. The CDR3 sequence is CASSPGQGNTEAFF. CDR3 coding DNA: TGTGCCAGCAGCCCCGGACAGGGAAACACTGAAGCTTTCTTT.

The CDR3 spells CASSLGPRYPPLNTEAFF. The CDR3 DNA reads as TGTGCCAGCAGCTTAGGCCCTAGGTACCCGCCACTGAACACTGAAGCTTTCTTT. The gene calls are TRBV11-3 and TRBJ1-1; D is unresolved. The CDR3 has 18 amino acids. Germline V gene lookup returns CDR1 SGHNT and CDR2 YENEEA. V gave up 1 base and J gave up 0 bases, with 18 bases separating them.

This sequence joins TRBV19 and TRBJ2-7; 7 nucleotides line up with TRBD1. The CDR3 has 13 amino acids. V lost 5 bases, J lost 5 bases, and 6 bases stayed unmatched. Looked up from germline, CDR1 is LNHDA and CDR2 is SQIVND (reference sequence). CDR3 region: CASSPTGWDEQYF. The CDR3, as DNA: TGTGCCAGTAGTCCGACAGGGTGGGACGAGCAGTACTTC.

DNA for the CDR3: TGTGCCAGCAGGTCCGGGACAGGGGGCCCCTCCGGTCAGCCCCAGCATTTT. Translation: CASRSGTGGPSGQPQHF. This chain links TRBV2 with TRBJ1-5, with 12 bases lining up with TRBD1. The germline V gene has CDR1 SNHLY and CDR2 FYNNEI. V shed 6 bases, J shed 6 bases, and the junction held 12 bases outside the gene matches. CDR3 length: 17 residues.

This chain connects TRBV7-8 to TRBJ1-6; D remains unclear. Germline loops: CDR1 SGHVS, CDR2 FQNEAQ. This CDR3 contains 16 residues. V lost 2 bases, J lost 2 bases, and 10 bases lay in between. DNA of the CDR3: TGTGCCAGCAGCTTATCGGGAGACCCCTATAATTCACCCCTCCACTTT. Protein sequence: CASSLSGDPYNSPLHF.

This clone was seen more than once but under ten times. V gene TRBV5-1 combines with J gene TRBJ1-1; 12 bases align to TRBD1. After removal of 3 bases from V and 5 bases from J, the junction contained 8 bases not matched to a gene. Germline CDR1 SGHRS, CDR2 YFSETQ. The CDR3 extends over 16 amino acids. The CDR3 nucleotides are TGCGCCAGCAGCTACGGGACAGGGGGCTTTGAAACTGAAGCTTTCTTT. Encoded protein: CASSYGTGGFETEAFF. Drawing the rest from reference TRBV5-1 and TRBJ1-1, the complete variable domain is KAGVTQTPRYLIKTRGQQVTLSCSPISGHRSVSWYQQTPGQGLQFLFEYFSETQRNKGNFPGRFSGRQFSNSRSEMNVSTLELGDSALYLCASSYGTGGFETEAFFGQGTRLTVV.

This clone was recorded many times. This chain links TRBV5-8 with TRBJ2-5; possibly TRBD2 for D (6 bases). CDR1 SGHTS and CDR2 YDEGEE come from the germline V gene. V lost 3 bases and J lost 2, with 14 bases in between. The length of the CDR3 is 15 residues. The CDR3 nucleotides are TGTGCCAGCAGCTGGGGTAATGCGGGGCAAGAGACCCAGTACTTC. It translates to CASSWGNAGQETQYF.

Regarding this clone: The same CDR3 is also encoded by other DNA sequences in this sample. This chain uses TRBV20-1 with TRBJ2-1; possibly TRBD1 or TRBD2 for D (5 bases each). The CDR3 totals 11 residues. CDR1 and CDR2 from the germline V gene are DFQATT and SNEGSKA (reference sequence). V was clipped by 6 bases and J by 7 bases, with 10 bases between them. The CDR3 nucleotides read TGCAGTGCCCCTGGGGGAAATGAGCAGTTCTTC. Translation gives CSAPGGNEQFF.

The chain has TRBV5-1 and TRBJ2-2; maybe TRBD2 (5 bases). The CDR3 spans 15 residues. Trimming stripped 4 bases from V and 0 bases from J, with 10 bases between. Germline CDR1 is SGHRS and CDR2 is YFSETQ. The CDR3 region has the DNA TGCGCCAGCAGCGTCCTCGGGACGAACACCGGGGAGCTGTTTTTT. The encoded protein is CASSVLGTNTGELFF.

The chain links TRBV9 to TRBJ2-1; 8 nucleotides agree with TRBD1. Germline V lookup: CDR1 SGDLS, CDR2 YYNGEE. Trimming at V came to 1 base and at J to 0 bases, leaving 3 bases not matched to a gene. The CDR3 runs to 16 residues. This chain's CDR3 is CASSVRQGSSYNEQFF. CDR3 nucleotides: TGTGCCAGCAGCGTACGACAGGGGAGCTCCTACAATGAGCAGTTCTTC. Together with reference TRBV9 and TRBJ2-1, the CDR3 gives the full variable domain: DSGVTQTPKHLITATGQRVTLRCSPRSGDLSVYWYQQSLDQGLQFLIQYYNGEERAKGNILERFSAQQFPDLHSELNLSSLELGDSALYFCASSVRQGSSYNEQFFGPGTRLTVL.

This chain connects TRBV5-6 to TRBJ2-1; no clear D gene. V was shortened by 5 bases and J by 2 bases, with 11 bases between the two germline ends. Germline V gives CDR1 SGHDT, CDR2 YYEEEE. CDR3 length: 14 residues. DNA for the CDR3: TGTGCCAGCAGGCCAGACTCCGCCTACAATGAGCAGTTCTTC. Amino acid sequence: CASRPDSAYNEQFF.

In DNA form, the CDR3 reads TGCGCCAGCAGCCGGGGCCCGTTAGGGAATGAGCAGTTCTTC. Its protein is CASSRGPLGNEQFF. The chain recombines TRBV4-3 with TRBJ2-1; TRBD1 might be the D (5 bases). Germline V gene sequence: CDR1 LGHNA, CDR2 YSLEER. Trimming stripped 4 bases from V and 7 bases from J, with 14 bases between. This CDR3 spans 14 amino acids.

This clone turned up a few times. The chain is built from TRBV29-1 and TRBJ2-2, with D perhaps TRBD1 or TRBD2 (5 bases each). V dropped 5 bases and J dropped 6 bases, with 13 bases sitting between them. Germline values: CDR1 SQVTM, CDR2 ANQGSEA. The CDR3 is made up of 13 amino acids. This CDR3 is CSVLGRGAGELFF. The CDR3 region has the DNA TGCAGCGTTTTGGGGCGAGGGGCCGGGGAGCTGTTTTTT.

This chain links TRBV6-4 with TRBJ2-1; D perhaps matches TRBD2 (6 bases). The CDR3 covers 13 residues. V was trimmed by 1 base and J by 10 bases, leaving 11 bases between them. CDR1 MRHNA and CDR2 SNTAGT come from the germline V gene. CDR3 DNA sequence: TGTGCCAGCAGTGACTGGCGGGGCGGGGAGCAGTTCTTC. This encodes CASSDWRGGEQFF.

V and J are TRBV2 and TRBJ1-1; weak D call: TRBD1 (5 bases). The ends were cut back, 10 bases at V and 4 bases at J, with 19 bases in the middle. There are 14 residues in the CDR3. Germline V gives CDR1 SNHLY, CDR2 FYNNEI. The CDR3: CAKPPGEGTTEAFF. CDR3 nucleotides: TGTGCCAAACCCCCTGGCGAGGGGACCACTGAAGCTTTCTTT.

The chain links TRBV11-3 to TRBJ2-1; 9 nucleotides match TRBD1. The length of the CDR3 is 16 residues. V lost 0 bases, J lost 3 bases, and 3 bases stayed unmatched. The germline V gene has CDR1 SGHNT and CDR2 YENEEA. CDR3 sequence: CASSLDGTGNYNEQFF. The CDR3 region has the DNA TGTGCCAGCAGCTTAGACGGGACAGGGAACTACAATGAGCAGTTCTTC.